The clone carrying this TCR beta chain was counted many times. No antigen is known for it. These data belong to a study of molecular identifiers for immune sequencing clone quantification. Study as a whole: Across replicate runs, RNA obtained from around 18,000 or 91,000 naive CD8 cells was divided into five, with four undergoing sequencing. Study-level findings and limits: Reports indicate spiked Jurkat TCR RNA from one cell could be found among about 1.1 million naive cells.

TCRdb independently ran MiXCR on the PCR reads; one entry per CDR3 protein. Of some 680,000 distinct CDR3 sequences listed, roughly 25% are singletons. Per germline, CDR1 MGHRA and CDR2 YSYEKL. Trimming pared 2 bases from V and 6 bases from J, leaving 14 bases between. The CDR3 consists of 16 residues. The chain uses TRBV4-1 and TRBJ1-6, with D possibly TRBD1 on 5 matching bases. The clonotype comes from a human donor in good health. Some libraries in this study had Jurkat cell RNA spiked in. The sample comprised naive CD8+ T cells from blood, with Jurkat cell RNA spiked in. Noted subset: FACS-sorted CD8+CD4-CCR7+CD45RA+ naive T cells. The CDR3 DNA reads as TGCGCCAGCAGCCAAAACGACCGACAGCTTAATTCACCCCTCCACTTT. It encodes CASSQNDRQLNSPLHF.